This TCR beta chain comes out of a study of tumor T cells in aggressive B-cell lymphoma. Repertoires were generated with immunoSEQ multiplex PCR, while TCRdb's copy carries only in-frame clones and drops some. Of more than 1,500 clones in the sample, about 86% are singletons; the top ten hold roughly a tenth. Germline V gene sequence: CDR1 SGHAT, CDR2 FQNNGV. V was shortened by 0 bases and J by 2 bases, with 13 bases between the two germline ends. The CDR3 runs to 16 residues. The sample was tumor tissue. The chain joins TRBV11-2 to TRBJ1-1; D not resolved. This receptor was obtained from an adult with diffuse large B cell lymphoma. The CDR3 loop is CASSLDLSQTNTEAFF. The DNA of the CDR3 is TGTGCCAGCAGCTTAGATTTGTCCCAGACAAACACTGAAGCTTTCTTT. Supplemented by reference TRBV11-2 and TRBJ1-1, the full variable domain reads EAGVAQSPRYKIIEKRQSVAFWCNPISGHATLYWYQQILGQGPKLLIQFQNNGVVDDSQLPKDRFSAERLKGVDSTLKIQPAKLEDSAVYLCASSLDLSQTNTEAFFGQGTRLTVV.